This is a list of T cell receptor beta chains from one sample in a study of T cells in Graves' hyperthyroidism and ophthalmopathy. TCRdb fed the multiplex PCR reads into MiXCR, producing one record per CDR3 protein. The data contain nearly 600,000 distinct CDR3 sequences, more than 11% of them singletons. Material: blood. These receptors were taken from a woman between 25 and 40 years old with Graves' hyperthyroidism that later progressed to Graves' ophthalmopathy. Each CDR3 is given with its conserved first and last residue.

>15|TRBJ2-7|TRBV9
CASSVDGGTWDEQYF
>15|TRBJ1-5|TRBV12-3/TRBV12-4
CASSRGSDGNQPQHF
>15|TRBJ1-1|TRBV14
CASSPGRGGHTEAFF
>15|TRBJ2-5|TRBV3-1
CASSQERLQGETQYF
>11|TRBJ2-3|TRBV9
CAICYTDTQYF
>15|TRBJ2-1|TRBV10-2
CASASGRGFVNEQFF
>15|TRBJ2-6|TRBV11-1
CASSLVSSGVNVLTF
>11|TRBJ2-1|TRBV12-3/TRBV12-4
CASRQGDEQFF
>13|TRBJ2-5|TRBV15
CATSRQAQETQYF
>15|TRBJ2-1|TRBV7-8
CASTQDRSLYNEQFF
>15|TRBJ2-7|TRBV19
CASSPREGGVYEQYF